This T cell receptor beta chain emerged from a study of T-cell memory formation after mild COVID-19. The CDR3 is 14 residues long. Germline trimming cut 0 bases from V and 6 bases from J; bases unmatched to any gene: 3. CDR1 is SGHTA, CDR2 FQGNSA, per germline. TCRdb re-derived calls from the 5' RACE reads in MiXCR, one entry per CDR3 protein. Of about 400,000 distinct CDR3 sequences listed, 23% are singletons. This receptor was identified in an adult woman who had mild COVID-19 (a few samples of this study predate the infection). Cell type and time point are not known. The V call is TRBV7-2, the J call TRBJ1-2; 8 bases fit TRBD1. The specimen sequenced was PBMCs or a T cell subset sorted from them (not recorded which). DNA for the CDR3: TGTGCCAGCAGCTTAGCCCAGGGGGCTGATGGCTACACCTTC. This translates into CASSLAQGADGYTF.